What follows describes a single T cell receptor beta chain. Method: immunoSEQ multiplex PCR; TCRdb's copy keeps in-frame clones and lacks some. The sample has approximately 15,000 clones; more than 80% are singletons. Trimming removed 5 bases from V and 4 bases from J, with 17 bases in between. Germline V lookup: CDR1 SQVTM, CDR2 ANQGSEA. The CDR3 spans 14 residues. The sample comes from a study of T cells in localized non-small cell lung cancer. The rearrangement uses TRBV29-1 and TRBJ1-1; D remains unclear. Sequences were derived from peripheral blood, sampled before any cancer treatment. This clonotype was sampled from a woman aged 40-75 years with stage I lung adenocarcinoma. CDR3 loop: CSVPGRDLGTEAFF. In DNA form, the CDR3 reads TGCAGCGTTCCTGGAAGGGATTTGGGCACTGAAGCTTTCTTT.